One sample yielded the 24 T cell receptor beta chains listed below, sequenced in a study of blood T cell repertoires in COVID-19. Clones were read by immunoSEQ multiplex PCR, and TCRdb kept only the in-frame ones, dropping some. In the table there are roughly 90,000 clones, under 85% of which are singletons. Sequencing was done on a sample of peripheral blood. All receptors come from a woman in her seventies with acute or convalescent COVID-19.

The chain combines TRBV5-1 with TRBJ2-7; weak D call: TRBD2 (5 bases). The CDR3 contains 13 residues. CDR1 is SGHRS, CDR2 YFSETQ, per germline. V was clipped by 1 base and J by 4 bases, with 9 bases between them. CDR3 region: CASSLYGEYEQYF. The CDR3 region has the DNA TGCGCCAGCAGCTTGTACGGGGAATACGAGCAGTACTTC. Drawing the rest from reference TRBV5-1 and TRBJ2-7, the complete variable domain is KAGVTQTPRYLIKTRGQQVTLSCSPISGHRSVSWYQQTPGQGLQFLFEYFSETQRNKGNFPGRFSGRQFSNSRSEMNVSTLELGDSALYLCASSLYGEYEQYFGPGTRLTVT.

The chain joins TRBV10-1 to TRBJ2-2; D might be TRBD1 (8 bases). Germline CDR1 and CDR2: WNHNN and SYGVQD (reference sequence). V was trimmed by 6 bases and J by 0 bases, leaving 11 bases between them. The CDR3 totals 15 residues. CDR3 coding DNA: TGCGCCAGCAGCACAGGGGGGGCGAACACCGGGGAGCTGTTTTTT. Translation: CASSTGGANTGELFF.

The chain employs TRBV7-2 and TRBJ2-3, with TRBD2 matching 10 bases. This CDR3 comprises 17 residues. Losses at the gene ends were 5 bases for V and 1 base for J; bases not matched to a gene: 9. Germline-derived CDR1 and CDR2 are SGHTA and FQGNSA. In DNA form, the CDR3 reads TGTGCCAGCAGCGCGGGGAGCAGCGGGGGGGGCACAGATACGCAGTATTTT. Amino acid sequence: CASSAGSSGGGTDTQYF. Using reference TRBV7-2 and TRBJ2-3 for the parts outside the CDR3, the full variable domain is GAGVSQSPSNKVTEKGKDVELRCDPISGHTALYWYRQSLGQGLEFLIYFQGNSAPDKSGLPSDRFSAERTGGSVSTLTIQRTQQEDSAVYLCASSAGSSGGGTDTQYFGPGTRLTVL.

This clone appeared once. This chain links TRBV5-4 with TRBJ1-1; no firm D call. Trimming left V 2 bases short and J 1 base short, with 6 bases between. Germline-derived CDR1 and CDR2 are SGHNT and YYREEE (reference sequence). The CDR3 has 13 amino acids. Here the CDR3 reads CASSFERNTEAFF. The CDR3 coding sequence is TGTGCCAGCAGCTTCGAGCGGAACACTGAAGCTTTCTTT.

The chain has TRBV5-1 and TRBJ1-4; 7 positions agree with TRBD1. V shed 3 bases and J 8 bases; nucleotides not matched to a gene: 10. The CDR3 has 15 amino acids. Germline V CDR1 and CDR2: SGHRS, YFSETQ. The DNA for the CDR3 is TGCGCCAGCAGCTATGGCCAAGCGACAGGGGAAAAACTGTTTTTT. Its translation: CASSYGQATGEKLFF.

This clone was recorded once. The CDR3 region has the DNA TGTGCCAGCAGGGTGACAGGGGCATATGAAGCTTTCTTT. Amino acid sequence: CASRVTGAYEAFF. The chain employs TRBV2 and TRBJ1-1; 8 nucleotides agree with TRBD1. Germline CDR1 is SNHLY and CDR2 is FYNNEI. The CDR3 covers 13 residues. The J segment lost 7 bases and the V segment lost 6 bases, leaving 7 bases of the junction unmatched.

The chain recombines TRBV6-5 with TRBJ1-1; 8 nucleotides align to TRBD1. With 4 bases clipped from V and 4 bases from J, the junction kept 8 bases outside the gene matches. This CDR3 has 15 residues. CDR1 and CDR2 from the germline V gene are MNHEY and SVGAGI. In nucleotides, the CDR3 is TGTGCCAGCAGTTCGACAGGGGCGCGGGCCACTGAAGCTTTCTTT. This codes for CASSSTGARATEAFF.

This clone came up a few times. The chain combines TRBV5-1 with TRBJ1-2; D perhaps matches TRBD1 (6 bases). Deletions cut 1 base from V and 2 bases from J, with 9 bases between. The CDR3 contains 14 residues. The germline gives CDR1 SGHRS, CDR2 YFSETQ. Written as DNA, the CDR3 is TGCGCCAGCAGCTTGCTAGGACAGAACTATGGCTACACCTTC. Translation: CASSLLGQNYGYTF.

This clone was counted a single time. CDR3 residues: CASSQDQQGVNYGYTF. The CDR3 DNA reads as TGTGCCAGCAGCCAAGATCAACAGGGGGTAAACTATGGCTACACCTTC. The chain carries TRBV4-2 and TRBJ1-2; 8 nucleotides match TRBD1. CDR1 LGHNA and CDR2 YNFKEQ come from the germline V gene. There are 16 residues in the CDR3. V trimming: 0 bases; J trimming: 2 bases; junction bases outside the gene matches: 5.

The chain has TRBV6-5 and TRBJ1-3; 9 nucleotides align to TRBD1. V lost 6 bases and J lost 2; bases outside the gene matches: 5. Germline assignment: CDR1 MNHEY and CDR2 SVGAGI. This CDR3 region has 15 residues. The CDR3: CASRGTGWTGNTIYF. The CDR3 DNA is TGTGCCAGCAGGGGGACAGGGTGGACTGGAAACACCATATATTTT.

The genes are TRBV9 and TRBJ2-7; 7 bases line up with TRBD2. This CDR3 has 12 amino acids. Trimming at V came to 7 bases and at J to 5 bases, leaving 6 bases not matched to a gene. The germline V gene encodes CDR1 SGDLS and CDR2 YYNGEE. CDR3 in DNA: TGTGCCAGCTCTGGCGGGGGTCACGAGCAGTACTTC. Its protein is CASSGGGHEQYF.

This chain uses TRBV2 with TRBJ1-1; possibly TRBD1 for D (5 bases). The CDR3 is 13 residues long. Trimming took off 7 bases at V and 3 bases at J, with 12 bases between the two ends. Per germline, CDR1 SNHLY and CDR2 FYNNEI. This chain's CDR3 is CASTFKGYTEAFF. The DNA of the CDR3 is TGTGCCAGCACTTTCAAGGGGTACACTGAAGCTTTCTTT.

The V and J genes are TRBV15 and TRBJ1-2, with TRBD1 identical over 7 bases. The CDR3 sequence is 16 residues long. Germline V gene sequence: CDR1 LNHNV, CDR2 YYDKDF (reference sequence). Trimming removed 0 bases from V and 3 bases from J; junction bases left unmatched: 7. CDR3 sequence: CATSRDGDRTYYGYTF. The CDR3 DNA reads TGTGCCACCAGCAGAGACGGGGACAGAACCTACTATGGCTACACCTTC.

The gene calls are TRBV25-1 and TRBJ1-1; no clear D. With 2 bases removed from V and 2 bases from J, the gap between germline ends came to 12 bases. The CDR3 is 15 amino acids. Germline V gene data show CDR1 as MGHDK and CDR2 as SYGVNS. This CDR3 is CASSELRGGNTEAFF. The CDR3 region has the DNA TGTGCCAGCAGTGAACTCCGGGGAGGAAACACTGAAGCTTTCTTT. Variable domain in full (rest from reference TRBV25-1 and TRBJ1-1): EADIYQTPRYLVIGTGKKITLECSQTMGHDKMYWYQQDPGMELHLIHYSYGVNSTEKGDLSSESTVSRIRTEHFPLTLESARPSHTSQYLCASSELRGGNTEAFFGQGTRLTVV.

V gene TRBV7-3 combines with J gene TRBJ2-2, with a tentative D call TRBD2 (5 bases). The CDR3 totals 14 residues. Germline lookup yields CDR1 SGHTA and CDR2 FQGTGA. V lost 5 bases to trimming and J lost 6 bases, with 13 bases between them. CDR3 sequence reads: CASSLEPEAGELFF. CDR3 coding DNA: TGTGCCAGCAGCCTCGAACCGGAGGCCGGGGAGCTGTTTTTT.

This clone was seen a few times. The chain employs TRBV28 and TRBJ1-4, with D possibly being TRBD1 (6 bases). Trimming removed 8 bases from V and 11 bases from J, with 21 bases in between. There are 14 residues in the CDR3. CDR1 and CDR2 from the germline V gene are MDHEN and SYDVKM. The CDR3 loop reads CASGTSREGGKLFF. The DNA for the CDR3 is TGTGCCAGCGGGACGTCCAGGGAGGGGGGCAAACTGTTTTTT.

This clone came up once. The V gene is TRBV7-9, the J gene TRBJ2-1; a weak D match, TRBD1 (6 bases). CDR3 length equals 14 residues. With 3 bases removed from V and 9 bases from J, the gap between germline ends came to 15 bases. Germline V gene data show CDR1 as SEHNR and CDR2 as FQNEAQ (reference sequence). The CDR3 DNA is TGTGCCAGCAGCTTTTCACAGGGAAATGGTGAGCAGTTCTTC. This codes for CASSFSQGNGEQFF. The full variable domain, rest sourced from reference TRBV7-9 and TRBJ2-1, is DTGVSQNPRHKITKRGQNVTFRCDPISEHNRLYWYRQTLGQGPEFLTYFQNEAQLEKSRLLSDRFSAERPKGSFSTLEIQRTEQGDSAMYLCASSFSQGNGEQFFGPGTRLTVL.

The chain joins TRBV10-3 to TRBJ1-2; TRBD1 matches 10 bases. Per the germline V gene, CDR1 is ENHRY and CDR2 is SYGVKD. The CDR3 consists of 15 residues. With V trimmed by 0 bases and J by 4 bases, 2 bases remained unmatched. CDR3 region: CAISESTGGPYGYTF. For the CDR3, the DNA is TGTGCCATCAGTGAGTCGACAGGGGGCCCCTATGGCTACACCTTC.

This chain uses TRBV2 with TRBJ1-1; D remains unclear. CDR3 length: 13 residues. V shed 4 bases and J shed 8 bases, with 14 bases lying between them. CDR1 and CDR2 (germline): SNHLY, FYNNEI. CDR3 amino acids: CASSGSGTPEAFF. CDR3 sequence (DNA): TGTGCCAGCAGTGGGTCAGGCACACCGGAAGCTTTCTTT.

The chain combines TRBV6-6 with TRBJ1-5; D not certain. Germline V gene lookup returns CDR1 MNHNY and CDR2 SVGAGI (reference sequence). The CDR3 covers 12 residues. The germline V and J ends were trimmed by 7 bases and 4 bases, with 8 bases remaining between them. The CDR3 DNA sequence: TGTGCCAGCACCGGTGAAAATCAGCCCCAGCATTTT. This encodes CASTGENQPQHF.

The genes are TRBV1 and TRBJ2-3; TRBD2, the table's D call, was not compared with the DNA. TRBV1 is a documented pseudogene. The CDR3 is 21 amino acids. CDR3 loop: CTSSQDGSSAFPAAHTDTQYF. The CDR3 DNA reads TGCACCAGCAGCCAAGATGGGTCTAGCGCGTTCCCGGCGGCGCACACAGATACGCAGTATTTT.

The chain recombines TRBV15 with TRBJ1-4; a possible D gene is TRBD1 (5 bases). The CDR3 runs 16 residues. CDR1 is LNHNV and CDR2 is YYDKDF in the germline V gene (reference sequence). V was shortened by 0 bases and J by 14 bases, with 22 bases between the two germline ends. The CDR3: CATSRDPPPTGGDLFF. Written as DNA, the CDR3 is TGTGCCACCAGCAGAGATCCCCCCCCCACAGGCGGGGATCTGTTTTTT. Together with reference TRBV15 and TRBJ1-4, the CDR3 gives the full variable domain: DAMVIQNPRYQVTQFGKPVTLSCSQTLNHNVMYWYQQKSSQAPKLLFHYYDKDFNNEADTPDNFQSRRPNTSFCFLDIRSPGLGDTAMYLCATSRDPPPTGGDLFFGSGTQLSVL.

The rearrangement uses TRBV3-1 (or the pseudogene TRBV3-2) and TRBJ1-1, with D perhaps matching TRBD1 (5 bases). V was trimmed by 2 bases and J by 5 bases, leaving 9 bases between them. The V gene's germline CDR1 is LGHDT and CDR2 YNNKEL (reference sequence). The CDR3 runs 13 residues. CDR3 sequence: CASSQRRGTEAFF. In DNA, the CDR3 is TGTGCCAGCAGCCAACGTAGGGGTACTGAAGCTTTCTTT.

This chain uses TRBV6-1 with TRBJ1-3; no clear D gene. Germline V lookup: CDR1 MNHNS, CDR2 SASEGT. This CDR3 has 16 residues. V was clipped by 2 bases and J by 2 bases, with 13 bases between them. The CDR3 DNA reads as TGTGCCAGCAGTGAACAACGGAGGGCGGCTGGAAACACCATATATTTT. Translated, it gives CASSEQRRAAGNTIYF.